This TCR beta chain was sequenced for a study of vaccination effects on CD4 cells after COVID-19 (dated by TCRdb to 2021 to 2024). Background on the whole study: Two doses of either the BNT162b2 or the mRNA-1273 mRNA SARS-CoV-2 vaccine were administered to participants. SARS-CoV-2 spike-specific CD4+ TCR repertoires were compared before and after mRNA vaccination in COVID-19 convalescent patients and in infection-naive vaccine recipients. Altogether, around 11 COVID-19 convalescent patients and several SARS-CoV-2-naive healthy vaccine recipients made up the full study. In the study, cultures from other donors were sequenced using the Oncomine TCR Beta short-read assay on an Illumina iSeq 100.

In the ViraFEST assay, PBMC were stimulated with viral peptide pools, and antigen-specific CD4+ T cell clonotypes were then identified by expansion using TCR sequencing. After about 9 days of culture, CD4+ T cells were isolated with the EasySep CD4+ T cell isolation kit. The absence of prior SARS-CoV-2 infection in healthy vaccine recipients was confirmed by negative nucleocapsid antibodies before and after vaccination. Approximately 2.1 million PBMC per well were cultured in IMDM with about 4.8% human AB serum, around 10 IU/ml IL-2 and gentamicin, plus 10 ug/ml peptides. On days 3 and 7, half of the culture medium was replaced with fresh IL-2-containing medium. Each peptide stimulation condition was cultured in triplicate wells unless otherwise noted. Using Ficoll-Paque Plus gradient centrifugation, PBMC were separated from whole blood and then either used fresh or cryopreserved at -140C. The overlapping peptide pools covered the spike proteins of SARS-CoV-2 as well as those of the common cold coronaviruses HCoV-NL63, HCoV-OC43 and HCoV-229E. The QIAamp micro DNA kit was used to extract genomic DNA from the cultured CD4+ T cells.

V gives up 6 bases and J gives up 5 bases, and the segment between their germline ends measures 11 bases. The germline V gene provides CDR1 MNHEY and CDR2 SVGAGI. From the cysteine up to the phenylalanine, the CDR3 has a length of 13 residues. Of all the DNA, just the CDR3 is kept, 39 bases in frame from base 1. Remarks on this clone: Its binding antigen is unknown. No per-base quality is available; no much larger clone lies one base away.

The receptor library was made with the immunoSEQ multiplex PCR assay. DNA from the cultured and isolated CD4+ T cells underwent TCR beta CDR3 sequencing. Regarding the original processing steps: The analysis removed non-productive TCR sequences, trimmed reads to the CDR3 region, and retained only CDR3s that were 7 or more amino acids long. Antigen-specific clonotypes were identified using the MANAFEST web app by comparison of expansion in peptide wells against reference cultures. For clones to be considered positive, expansion at FDR<0.05 versus reference and all other wells, an odds ratio above 5, and a frequency above 0.1% in two replicate wells were required. Cross-reactive clonotypes were defined as significantly expanded in SARS-CoV-2 spike wells and in at least one common cold coronavirus spike condition. Using the stringdist R package, CDR3 similarity was measured by Levenshtein distance, and unrooted trees were constructed with ape in R 3.6.1. TCRdb limited this immuneACCESS table to in-frame rearrangements with V and J called. A share of clones is missing; checked studies link under half to unresolved V genes, and the rest is unexplained. The V and J calls and clone size come from that table; D and trimming were worked out from the DNA. The sample profile shows tens of thousands of clones; 60% to 80% of them were found once. Of the sample, less than 7.5% falls within the top ten clones.

General conclusions and limits of the study: In healthy vaccine recipients, vaccine-induced clones were almost all SARS-CoV-2 mono-reactive, with only 1 of 255 cross-reactive with common cold coronaviruses. The study was limited by a small number of convalescent patients, and early post-infection timepoints were lacking. Both infection-induced and vaccine-induced clones contracted markedly at late post-vaccination timepoints, which is consistent with waning T cell responses.

The specimen was CD4+ T cells from PBMCs cultured with HCoV-OC43 spike peptides, collected before COVID-19 vaccination. The cell subset or site label of this sample denotes: HCoV-OC43 spike overlapping peptide pool stimulation. The rearrangement combines TRBV6-5 with TRBJ2-1; the D gene is tentatively TRBD1 or TRBD2, each matching 5 bases. This clonotype was obtained from a human donor who received a COVID-19 vaccine. This receptor has the CDR3 CASRPGRDNEQFF. The nucleotides read TGTGCCAGCAGACCGGGACGGGACAATGAGCAGTTCTTC.